Included here is one TCR beta chain sequence, with context. Its specificity is unknown. Sequencing used immunoSEQ multiplex PCR; TCRdb keeps in-frame clones, though not all of them. Of some 40,000 clones detected, roughly 76% appear once; the ten largest clones hold about 3.8%. V dropped 2 bases and J dropped 4; count of bases not matched to a gene: 4. This CDR3 has 15 residues. The germline V gene has CDR1 ENHRY and CDR2 SYGVKD. This sample was included in a study of STAT5B mutations in CD4+ large granular lymphocyte leukemia. The study, taken as a whole, reports: Compared with healthy controls (2/35), patient top clones favored TRBV06 (8/27).

Sequences were obtained from CD4+ T cells from blood buffy coats. The rearrangement uses TRBV10-3 and TRBJ2-5; 10 nucleotides match TRBD2. This sequence originates from a human donor in good health. The CDR3 DNA follows: TGTGCCATCAGTGAGAGTTGGACTAGCGGAGAGACCCAGTACTTC. Protein product: CAISESWTSGETQYF.